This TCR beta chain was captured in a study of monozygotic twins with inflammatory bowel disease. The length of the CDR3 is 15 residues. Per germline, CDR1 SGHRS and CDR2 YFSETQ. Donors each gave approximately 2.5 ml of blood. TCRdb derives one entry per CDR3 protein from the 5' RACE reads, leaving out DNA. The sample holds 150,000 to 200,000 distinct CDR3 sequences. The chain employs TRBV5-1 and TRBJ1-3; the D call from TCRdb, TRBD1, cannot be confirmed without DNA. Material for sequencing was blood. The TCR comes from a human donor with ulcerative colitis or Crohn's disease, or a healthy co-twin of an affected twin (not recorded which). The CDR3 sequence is CASSLDSPFGNTIYF. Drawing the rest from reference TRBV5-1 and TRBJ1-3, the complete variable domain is KAGVTQTPRYLIKTRGQQVTLSCSPISGHRSVSWYQQTPGQGLQFLFEYFSETQRNKGNFPGRFSGRQFSNSRSEMNVSTLELGDSALYLCASSLDSPFGNTIYFGEGSWLTVV.